This T cell receptor beta chain derives from a study of shared clonotypes between healthy human individuals. The DNA input per sorted-subset replicate PCR was roughly 180 ng, corresponding to 25,000 to 30,000 T cell genomes. The repertoire was sequenced with immunoSEQ multiplex PCR; TCRdb's copy has only in-frame clones and lacks some. The repertoire includes around 2.5 million clones, approximately 94% of them detected once, and about 0.34% sits in the top ten. The CDR3 consists of 16 residues. Unmatched junction bases numbered 10, after V lost 4 bases and J lost 6 bases. Germline CDR1 and CDR2: GTSNPN and SVGIG (reference sequence). CD4+ cells yielded CD45RA+ naive and CD45RA-negative memory subsets.

The sequence was collected from a man younger than 35 in good health. Some clones in this sample may be carry-over from other donors' samples. Sample: naive CD4+ T cells from PBMCs. The subset denotes: CD45RA+ positively selected. The V call is TRBV30, the J call TRBJ2-3; 13 bases line up with TRBD2. In nucleotides, the CDR3 is TGTGCCTGGACTCGAGGACTAGCGGGAGCTCCCGATACGCAGTATTTT. This encodes CAWTRGLAGAPDTQYF.